A single sample is the source of the 5 T cell receptor beta chains below, sequenced in a study of T cell responses to AZD1222 COVID-19 vaccine. The assay was immunoSEQ multiplex PCR, and TCRdb's table has in-frame clones only and misses some. The sample yields roughly 120,000 clones, 90% to 95% seen once. This material consisted of peripheral blood, taken on day 0 of AZD1222 vaccination. These receptors all stem from an adult in good health.

J is TRBJ2-7 and V is TRBV6-5, with 7 bases fitting TRBD2. The CDR3 has 15 amino acids. The germline gives CDR1 MNHEY, CDR2 SVGAGI. V lost 2 bases, J lost 0 bases, and 4 bases stayed unmatched. The CDR3 DNA follows: TGTGCCAGCAGTTACCAGCGGGACCTCTCCTACGAGCAGTACTTC. It specifies CASSYQRDLSYEQYF.

The genes are TRBV5-1 and TRBJ1-3; D ambiguous. The CDR3 is 14 amino acids. Trimming took 0 bases from V and 3 from J, leaving 7 bases between them. Germline V gene data show CDR1 as SGHRS and CDR2 as YFSETQ. The chain's CDR3 is CASSLVGFGNTIYF. For the CDR3, the DNA is TGCGCCAGCAGCTTGGTAGGATTTGGAAACACCATATATTTT. Full variable domain (outside the CDR3, taken from reference TRBV5-1 and TRBJ1-3): KAGVTQTPRYLIKTRGQQVTLSCSPISGHRSVSWYQQTPGQGLQFLFEYFSETQRNKGNFPGRFSGRQFSNSRSEMNVSTLELGDSALYLCASSLVGFGNTIYFGEGSWLTVV.

V usage is TRBV7-8 and J usage is TRBJ2-3; a possible D gene is TRBD2 (6 bases). Trimming removed 6 bases at V and 3 bases at J, with 10 bases between. CDR1 and CDR2 (germline): SGHVS, FQNEAQ. CDR3 size: 13 residues. CDR3 sequence (DNA): TGTGCCAGCAGTTTTCGGGGGACAGATACGCAGTATTTT. It encodes CASSFRGTDTQYF.

This chain links TRBV12-3 or TRBV12-4 with TRBJ2-6; D is undetermined. CDR3 length: 13 residues. Trimming pared 6 bases from V and 8 bases from J, leaving 11 bases between. The CDR3, as DNA: TGTGCCAGCAGGTTTCTGGGGTCCAACGTCCTGACTTTC. It is translated as CASRFLGSNVLTF.

This chain connects TRBV19 to TRBJ1-2, with D maybe TRBD1 (6 bases). The V end lost 4 bases, the J end lost 6 bases, and 21 bases lay between the germline ends. The CDR3 runs to 16 residues. CDR1 is LNHDA and CDR2 is SQIVND in the germline V gene (reference sequence). The chain's CDR3 is CASSTTILLGGNGYTF. Written as DNA, the CDR3 is TGTGCCAGTAGTACAACAATCCTATTGGGGGGCAATGGCTACACCTTC.